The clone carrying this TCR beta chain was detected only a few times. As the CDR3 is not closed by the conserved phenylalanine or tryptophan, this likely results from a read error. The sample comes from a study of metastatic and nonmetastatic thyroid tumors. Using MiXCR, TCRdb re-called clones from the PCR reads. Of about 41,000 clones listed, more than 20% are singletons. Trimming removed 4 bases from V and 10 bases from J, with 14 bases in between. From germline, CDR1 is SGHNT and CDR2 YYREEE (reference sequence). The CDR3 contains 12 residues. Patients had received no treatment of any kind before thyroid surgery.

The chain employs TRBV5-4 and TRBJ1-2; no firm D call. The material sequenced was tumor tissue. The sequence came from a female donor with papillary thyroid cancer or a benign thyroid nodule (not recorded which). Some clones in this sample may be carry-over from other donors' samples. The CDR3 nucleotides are TGTGCCAGCAGCCTGGAAACTTCATTCTACACCCTC. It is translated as CASSLETSFYTL.